The 26 T cell receptor beta chains reported below all come from one sample, sequenced in a study of CD8+CD57+ T cells in acquired aplastic anemia. Using genomic DNA as the template, TCR beta VDJ and CDR3 profiling was carried out. Via MiXCR, TCRdb re-called the reads, giving one row per CDR3 protein. The sample shows roughly 160,000 distinct CDR3 sequences, around 48% of them seen only once. CD8+CD57+ cell expansion had been shown by flow cytometry in patients chosen for sequencing. Sequenced material: sorted CD4+, CD8+, or CD8+CD57+ T cells (not recorded which) from PBMCs. These TCRs come from a human donor with aplastic anemia.

The table lists this clonotype with a few counts. This clone may be a read error of a much larger clone one base away. The gene calls are TRBV4-1 and TRBJ1-5; TRBD1 agrees at 7 bases. Germline-derived CDR1 and CDR2 are MGHRA and YSYEKL. This CDR3 comprises 14 residues. The CDR3 loop reads CATGTAGVNQPRHF. As DNA, the CDR3 is TGCGCCACCGGGACAGCGGGAGTCAATCAGCCCCGGCATTTT.

By share, this clonotype counts as medium-sized (0.01 to 0.1%). The rearrangement joins TRBV2 to TRBJ2-7; 11 nucleotides line up with TRBD1. CDR1 and CDR2 (germline): SNHLY, FYNNEI. The junction had 6 bases not matched to a gene; V was cut back by 3 bases and J by 5 bases. This CDR3 spans 15 amino acids. CDR3 protein: CASSDQDRGRDEQYF. The CDR3 region has the DNA TGTGCCAGCAGTGACCAGGACAGGGGGCGGGACGAGCAGTACTTC.

Worth noting for this clonotype: The junction and the germline gene differ at one end; a read error may be behind it. The chain links TRBV19 to TRBJ1-1; 8 bases fit TRBD1. Germline values: CDR1 LNHDA, CDR2 SQIVND (reference sequence). This CDR3 is built from 16 residues. Here the CDR3 reads CACSIRQGLSGTEAFF. DNA of the CDR3: TGTGCCTGTAGTATTCGACAGGGGCTCTCAGGCACTGAAGCTTTCTTT.

The rearrangement joins TRBV19 to TRBJ1-5; 7 nucleotides match TRBD1. The germline gives CDR1 LNHDA, CDR2 SQIVND (reference sequence). The CDR3 length is 14 residues. The V and J ends lost 4 bases and 9 bases, in that order; junction bases with no gene match: 9. The chain's CDR3 is CASSTGTEWGPQHF. The CDR3 nucleotides read TGTGCCAGTAGTACCGGGACAGAGTGGGGGCCCCAGCATTTT.

V gene TRBV10-3 combines with J gene TRBJ2-3, with TRBD2 identical over 8 bases. The CDR3 covers 15 residues. J gave up 3 bases and V 0 bases, and 2 bases lay outside the gene matches. Germline lookup yields CDR1 ENHRY and CDR2 SYGVKD. This chain's CDR3 is CAISESTSETDTQYF. In nucleotides, the CDR3 is TGTGCCATCAGTGAGTCGACTAGCGAGACAGATACGCAGTATTTT.

The genes are TRBV2 and TRBJ2-7, with TRBD1 matching over 10 bases. Germline CDR1 SNHLY, CDR2 FYNNEI. This CDR3 region has 14 residues. Trimming cost V 4 bases and J 3 bases; bases outside gene matches: 3. CDR3 amino acids: CASSGQGAYYEQYF. As DNA, the CDR3 is TGTGCCAGCAGTGGACAGGGGGCGTACTACGAGCAGTACTTC.

This clonotype was picked up many times. The CDR3 coding sequence is TGTGCCAGCAGCTTCACGCAGGGAAGTGAATACACCATATATTTT. Its translation is CASSFTQGSEYTIYF. The chain carries TRBV7-2 and TRBJ1-3; maybe TRBD1 (5 bases). The CDR3 covers 15 residues. Germline V CDR1 and CDR2: SGHTA, FQGNSA. V lost 3 bases and J 8 bases, leaving 17 bases between the germline ends.

This clonotype was counted many times. This chain joins TRBV30 and TRBJ2-5; D uncertain. With 4 bases removed from V and 4 bases from J, the gap between germline ends came to 10 bases. The CDR3 is 12 residues long. CDR1 GTSNPN and CDR2 SVGIG come from the germline V gene (reference sequence). CDR3 coding DNA: TGTGCCTGGAATAGGCTACCAGAGACCCAGTACTTC. Translation gives CAWNRLPETQYF.

This chain connects TRBV9 to TRBJ2-2; TRBD1 aligns across 10 bases. Per germline, CDR1 SGDLS and CDR2 YYNGEE. Trimming took 6 bases from V and 4 from J; bases not matched to a gene: 6. CDR3 length: 15 residues. Here the CDR3 reads CASTPGQGSTGELFF. CDR3 sequence (DNA): TGTGCCAGCACCCCGGGACAGGGGAGCACCGGGGAGCTGTTTTTT.

This clonotype was picked up many times. The chain couples TRBV9 to TRBJ2-1; D is unresolved. Germline V gene data show CDR1 as SGDLS and CDR2 as YYNGEE. This CDR3 region has 13 residues. Between the trimmed V and J ends, which lost 3 bases and 9 bases, there was a span of 13 bases. CDR3 DNA: TGTGCCAGCAGCGCCCAGCTAGGTGGTGAGCAGTTCTTC. Translated: CASSAQLGGEQFF.

This clonotype was seen at least ten times. The J gene is TRBJ1-1, the V gene TRBV5-4; D is unclear. V was trimmed by 0 bases and J by 0 bases, leaving 12 bases between them. The CDR3 extends over 16 amino acids. Germline V lookup: CDR1 SGHNT, CDR2 YYREEE (reference sequence). This CDR3 reads CASSLDAGFMNTEAFF. CDR3 nucleotide sequence: TGTGCCAGCAGCTTGGACGCAGGTTTCATGAACACTGAAGCTTTCTTT.

This clonotype was picked up many times. The J gene is TRBJ2-7, the V gene TRBV10-2, with TRBD1 matching 7 bases. The CDR3 contains 12 residues. Per the germline V gene, CDR1 is WSHSY and CDR2 is SAAADI. With 6 bases clipped from V and 6 bases from J, the junction kept 5 bases outside the gene matches. This CDR3 is CASSTTGSEQYF. DNA for the CDR3: TGCGCCAGCAGCACGACAGGGAGCGAGCAGTACTTC.

This clonotype has more than one count but fewer than ten. This chain links TRBV30 with TRBJ1-6; 7 bases are a match to TRBD1. CDR1 and CDR2 from the germline V gene are GTSNPN and SVGIG (reference sequence). The CDR3 is 16 residues long. Trimming at V came to 1 base and at J to 7 bases, leaving 10 bases not matched to a gene. CDR3 bases: TGTGCCTGGAGTGGACCCGGGACAGCTGGGAATTCACCCCTCCACTTT. Amino acids: CAWSGPGTAGNSPLHF.

The rearrangement joins TRBV25-1 to TRBJ2-1; 14 nucleotides line up with TRBD2. The V segment lost 6 bases and the J segment 10 bases; nucleotides outside the gene matches: 11. The CDR3 length is 16 residues. Germline V lookup: CDR1 MGHDK, CDR2 SYGVNS. The CDR3 loop reads CASSLSGLAGGGEQFF. CDR3 in DNA: TGTGCCAGCAGCTTGTCTGGACTAGCGGGGGGAGGCGAGCAGTTCTTC.

This clonotype was counted at least ten times. The V call is TRBV7-9, the J call TRBJ2-3; 7 nucleotides match TRBD2. The V segment lost 6 bases and the J segment 4 bases; nucleotides outside the gene matches: 13. This CDR3 comprises 16 residues. The germline V gene encodes CDR1 SEHNR and CDR2 FQNEAQ (reference sequence). CDR3 DNA: TGTGCCAGCAGACATGGGTCGGGGGGTTTGGCAGATACGCAGTATTTT. It translates to CASRHGSGGLADTQYF. Full variable domain (missing parts from reference TRBV7-9 and TRBJ2-3): DTGVSQNPRHKITKRGQNVTFRCDPISEHNRLYWYRQTLGQGPEFLTYFQNEAQLEKSRLLSDRFSAERPKGSFSTLEIQRTEQGDSAMYLCASRHGSGGLADTQYFGPGTRLTVL.

As concerns this clonotype: Without the conserved terminal phenylalanine or tryptophan, this CDR3 likely stems from a read error. The rearrangement links TRBV7-9 to TRBJ2-7; no clear D gene. The V and J ends lost 5 bases and 4 bases respectively, with 15 bases between them. Per germline, CDR1 SEHNR and CDR2 FQNEAQ (reference sequence). CDR3 length: 14 amino acids. The chain's CDR3 is CASSGTLYSYEQYL. The DNA of the CDR3 is TGTGCCAGCAGCGGCACCCTTTACTCTTACGAGCAGTACCTC.

There are many counts of this clonotype. The gene calls are TRBV7-6 and TRBJ2-7; no definite D call. V was shortened by 1 base and J by 4 bases, with 8 bases between the two germline ends. CDR3 length: 13 amino acids. The germline gives CDR1 SGHVS, CDR2 FNYEAQ. CDR3 sequence (DNA): TGTGCCAGCAGCTTAGGAGGCGTTTACGAGCAGTACTTC. It codes for CASSLGGVYEQYF.

On this clonotype: A single base separates this from a much larger clone, so it may be a read error. V gene TRBV6-1 combines with J gene TRBJ1-1, with TRBD1 identical over 7 bases. This CDR3 region has 15 residues. Germline V gene data show CDR1 as MNHNS and CDR2 as SASEGT. The CDR3 sequence: CASTRTGLVATEASF. In nucleotides, the CDR3 is TGTGCCAGCACCAGGACAGGTCTAGTGGCCACTGAAGCTTCCTTT.

This chain uses TRBV19 with TRBJ2-1; 8 nucleotides agree with TRBD2. The CDR3 runs to 14 residues. Trimming removed 4 bases from V and 3 bases from J; junction bases left unmatched: 2. CDR1 is LNHDA, CDR2 SQIVND, per germline (reference sequence). The CDR3 sequence is CASSRAGDYNEQFF. Written as DNA, the CDR3 is TGTGCCAGTAGTAGAGCGGGGGACTACAATGAGCAGTTCTTC.

V and J are TRBV20-1 and TRBJ2-7; no clear D gene. CDR3 length: 12 amino acids. Trimming pared 6 bases from V and 3 bases from J, leaving 12 bases between. Germline CDR1 reads DFQATT; CDR2 reads SNEGSKA (reference sequence). The CDR3 DNA reads as TGCAGTGCGCACCCCAGCGACTACGAGCAGTACTTC. As protein: CSAHPSDYEQYF.

A word on this clonotype: With a much larger clone just one base away, this may be a read error. The chain recombines TRBV7-2 with TRBJ2-1; 14 bases agree with TRBD2. This CDR3 spans 16 amino acids. Unmatched junction bases numbered 6, after V lost 5 bases and J lost 6 bases. Per the germline V gene, CDR1 is SGHTA and CDR2 is FQGNSA. CDR3 sequence: CASSVTGTSGSNEQFF. The CDR3 coding sequence is TGTGCCAGCAGCGTAACCGGGACTAGCGGGAGCAATGAGCAGTTCTTC.

This clonotype came up many times. CDR3 residues: CASQTENYGYTF. DNA for the CDR3: TGTGCCAGCCAGACAGAAAACTATGGCTACACCTTC. The chain links TRBV19 to TRBJ1-2; weak D call: TRBD1 (5 bases). The V gene lost 9 bases and the J gene lost 2 bases, with 10 bases spanning the gap. Germline CDR1 is LNHDA and CDR2 is SQIVND (reference sequence). The CDR3 contains 12 residues.

About this clonotype: This may come from a read error, since a much larger clone is one base off. The rearrangement links TRBV19 to TRBJ2-5; D unclear. CDR1 and CDR2 (germline): LNHDA, SQIVND (reference sequence). The CDR3 consists of 11 residues. Trimming stripped 5 bases from V and 5 bases from J, with 6 bases between. CDR3 in DNA: TGTGCCAGTAGTTTTGTGGAGACCCAGTACTTC. Its translation is CASSFVETQYF.

Of note for this clonotype: A read error is possible here, since a much larger clone lies one base away. The gene calls are TRBV6-5 and TRBJ2-7; D may be TRBD1 or TRBD2 (5 bases each). The CDR3 runs to 15 residues. Per the germline V gene, CDR1 is MNHEY and CDR2 is SVGAGI. The V end was cut by 7 bases, the J end by 9 bases, with 25 bases between. CDR3 region: CASNSLGEAFRGQYF. The CDR3 DNA is TGTGCCAGCAATTCTTTGGGGGAAGCCTTCCGCGGGCAGTACTTC.

V is TRBV7-3 and J is TRBJ2-7, with D perhaps matching TRBD1 or TRBD2 (5 bases each). Between the trimmed V and J ends, which lost 5 bases and 7 bases, there was a span of 24 bases. CDR1 and CDR2 from the germline V gene are SGHTA and FQGTGA. The CDR3 contains 16 residues. The CDR3 here is CASSRTPGQGRDEQYF. The CDR3 DNA sequence: TGTGCCAGCAGCCGGACACCGGGGCAGGGACGGGATGAGCAGTACTTC.

The count of this clonotype is one. The chain couples TRBV11-1 to TRBJ2-1; 11 positions match TRBD2. The end of the DNA is better explained by TRBJ2-7, so the J call may be wrong. Germline CDR1 and CDR2: SGHAT and FQDESV (reference sequence). CDR3 size: 15 residues. CDR3 sequence: CASSLVAGGGGEQYF. As DNA, the CDR3 is TGTGCCAGCAGCTTAGTAGCGGGAGGGGGAGGCGAGCAGTACTTC.